Below are 18 T cell receptor beta chains sequenced from a single sample in a study of Ad26.COV2.S vaccination and SARS-CoV-2 variants. The treatment denotes: some 19 received Ad26.COV2.S at low or high dose, single or two shots; five or six received placebo; per-sample allocation not given. On day 63 after the first injection, vaccine and placebo recipients gave samples. Assay used: immunoSEQ multiplex PCR; TCRdb lists only in-frame clones, some missing. The sample holds hundreds of thousands of clones, approximately 89% seen once. The material was peripheral blood, obtained in a trial of Ad26.COV2.S vaccine versus placebo. All receptors come from a person aged 18-65 years who received the Ad26.COV2.S COVID-19 vaccine or a placebo.

The chain couples TRBV5-4 to TRBJ2-2; no clear D. CDR1 is SGHNT, CDR2 YYREEE, per germline (reference sequence). Deletions cut 0 bases from V and 6 bases from J, with 3 bases between. The CDR3 is 12 residues long. CDR3 nucleotide sequence: TGTGCCAGCAGCTTGGGTCCCGGGGAGCTGTTTTTT. Translating gives CASSLGPGELFF.

This chain links TRBV7-9 with TRBJ1-1; D possibly corresponds to TRBD1 (5 bases). CDR3 size: 18 residues. In germline, CDR1 is SEHNR, CDR2 FQNEAQ (reference sequence). The V end was cut by 6 bases, the J end by 3 bases, with 26 bases between. The CDR3 nucleotides are TGTGCCAGCAGAAAAACCGTCCCGGGCAGACCCAGGGACACTGAAGCTTTCTTT. This translates into CASRKTVPGRPRDTEAFF. The variable domain in full, completed from reference TRBV7-9 and TRBJ1-1, reads DTGVSQNPRHKITKRGQNVTFRCDPISEHNRLYWYRQTLGQGPEFLTYFQNEAQLEKSRLLSDRFSAERPKGSFSTLEIQRTEQGDSAMYLCASRKTVPGRPRDTEAFFGQGTRLTVV.

This chain connects TRBV27 to TRBJ2-7, with TRBD1 matching over 8 bases. Germline trimming cut 6 bases from V and 3 bases from J; bases unmatched to any gene: 13. CDR3 length equals 16 residues. Per germline, CDR1 MNHEY and CDR2 SMNVEV (reference sequence). CDR3 loop: CASREAAGTGYYEQYF. The CDR3 DNA sequence: TGTGCCAGCAGAGAAGCCGCCGGGACAGGTTACTACGAGCAGTACTTC.

The J gene is TRBJ1-1, the V gene TRBV7-2; D is unclear. Trimming left V 3 bases short and J 8 bases short, with 19 bases between. The CDR3 loop spans 15 amino acids. The germline gives CDR1 SGHTA, CDR2 FQGNSA. The CDR3 sequence: CASSFPQPGHWEAFF. The CDR3 nucleotides read TGTGCCAGCAGCTTTCCCCAGCCCGGGCACTGGGAAGCTTTCTTT.

This chain links TRBV6-5 with TRBJ2-1; D is perhaps TRBD2 (6 bases). The length of the CDR3 is 12 residues. CDR1 is MNHEY and CDR2 is SVGAGI in the germline V gene. Deletions cut 8 bases from V and 7 bases from J, with 12 bases between. The CDR3 here is CASRLVRNEQFF. The CDR3 DNA follows: TGTGCCAGCCGACTAGTCCGGAATGAGCAGTTCTTC.

This chain connects TRBV6-6 to TRBJ1-5; 8 nucleotides align to TRBD1. There are 14 residues in the CDR3. Germline loops: CDR1 MNHNY, CDR2 SVGAGI (reference sequence). V lost 6 bases to trimming and J lost 9 bases; unmatched junction nucleotides: 10. The CDR3 DNA reads TGTGCCAGCAGATCGACAGGGGCCTCGCCGCCCCAGCATTTT. Protein sequence: CASRSTGASPPQHF.

J is TRBJ2-2 and V is TRBV10-1; 11 bases line up with TRBD1. The CDR3 extends over 15 amino acids. With 4 bases clipped from V and 5 bases from J, the junction kept 3 bases outside the gene matches. Germline V gene sequence: CDR1 WNHNN, CDR2 SYGVQD (reference sequence). The CDR3 reads CASSGGDRGTGELFF. In DNA, the CDR3 is TGCGCCAGCAGTGGGGGGGACAGGGGGACCGGGGAGCTGTTTTTT.

The chain links TRBV2 to TRBJ2-2; TRBD2 is a possible D gene (5 bases). The CDR3 totals 14 residues. V shed 8 bases and J shed 5 bases, with 15 bases lying between them. The V gene's germline CDR1 is SNHLY and CDR2 FYNNEI. The chain's CDR3 is CASLSSGPTGELFF. The CDR3 DNA sequence: TGTGCCAGCTTGTCCAGCGGTCCAACCGGGGAGCTGTTTTTT.

This clone was recorded a few times. The chain employs TRBV5-1 and TRBJ2-5, with TRBD2 matching 9 bases. Per germline, CDR1 SGHRS and CDR2 YFSETQ. This CDR3 is 16 amino acids long. After removal of 4 bases from V and 1 base from J, the junction contained 8 bases not matched to a gene. The CDR3 region is CASSVAGVEGQETQYF. CDR3 DNA sequence: TGCGCCAGCAGCGTAGCGGGAGTAGAAGGCCAAGAGACCCAGTACTTC.

The rearrangement uses TRBV12-3 or TRBV12-4 and TRBJ1-1; D possibly corresponds to TRBD1 (6 bases). The CDR3 runs to 13 residues. V lost 6 bases and J lost 1, with 9 bases in between. CDR3 in amino acids: CASRLTGNTEAFF. In nucleotides, the CDR3 is TGTGCCAGCAGATTGACAGGGAACACTGAAGCTTTCTTT.

The V and J genes are TRBV28 and TRBJ2-5, with D possibly TRBD1 on 6 matching bases. V lost 5 bases to trimming and J lost 1 base, with 11 bases between them. The germline V gene encodes CDR1 MDHEN and CDR2 SYDVKM. CDR3 length: 14 residues. CDR3 loop: CASSPQGSQETQYF. CDR3 nucleotides: TGTGCCAGCAGTCCACAGGGTTCCCAAGAGACCCAGTACTTC.

This clone was observed a single time. V and J are TRBV5-4 and TRBJ2-7, with a weak D call TRBD1 (6 bases). The germline V and J ends were trimmed by 2 bases and 0 bases, with 6 bases remaining between them. Germline V gene sequence: CDR1 SGHNT, CDR2 YYREEE (reference sequence). The CDR3 has 13 residues. CDR3 sequence reads: CASSFRGSYEQYF. The DNA for the CDR3 is TGTGCCAGCAGCTTCAGGGGCTCCTACGAGCAGTACTTC.

This rearrangement joins TRBV9 to TRBJ2-1, with 10 nucleotides matching TRBD2. Losses at the gene ends were 4 bases for V and 6 bases for J; bases not matched to a gene: 10. The CDR3 length is 16 residues. Germline V gene sequence: CDR1 SGDLS, CDR2 YYNGEE. The CDR3 coding sequence is TGTGCCAGCAGCCCGCAGAGCGGGGGGGCCGCCAATGAGCAGTTCTTC. It yields the protein CASSPQSGGAANEQFF.

The chain joins TRBV11-2 to TRBJ2-3; 9 nucleotides line up with TRBD2. J lost 0 bases, V lost 2 bases, and 3 bases had no gene match. This CDR3 contains 16 residues. Germline CDR1 is SGHAT and CDR2 is FQNNGV. CDR3 amino acids: CASSLLAGTSTDTQYF. Here the CDR3 DNA reads TGTGCCAGCAGCTTACTAGCGGGAACTAGCACAGATACGCAGTATTTT.

This chain uses TRBV30 with TRBJ2-2; no firm D call. The V end was cut by 3 bases, the J end by 2 bases, with 10 bases between. Germline CDR1 is GTSNPN and CDR2 is SVGIG (reference sequence). The CDR3 sequence is 14 residues long. The CDR3 protein is CAWRARLNTGELFF. Written as DNA, the CDR3 is TGTGCCTGGAGGGCCCGGCTCAACACCGGGGAGCTGTTTTTT.

This chain connects TRBV6-5 to TRBJ2-7; D is ambiguous. Germline CDR1 is MNHEY and CDR2 is SVGAGI. V was cut by 5 bases and J by 3 bases, with 11 bases left in between. The CDR3 totals 13 residues. The CDR3 is CASSRLGSYEQYF. Here the CDR3 DNA reads TGTGCCAGCAGTCGGCTCGGCAGCTACGAGCAGTACTTC.

V is TRBV7-8 and J is TRBJ1-5, with TRBD1 matching 11 bases. The CDR3 is 15 residues long. V was clipped by 5 bases and J by 7 bases; unmatched bases: 7. The germline V gene has CDR1 SGHVS and CDR2 FQNEAQ. The CDR3, as DNA: TGTGCCAGCAGCCAGGGACAGGGGGTAGGGCAGCCCCAGCATTTT. It specifies CASSQGQGVGQPQHF.

This clone was counted a single time. This chain joins TRBV6-5 and TRBJ2-7, with 8 bases that match TRBD1. The germline gives CDR1 MNHEY, CDR2 SVGAGI. The CDR3 has 14 amino acids. V lost 11 bases and J lost 2; bases outside the gene matches: 11. The CDR3 loop reads CAGYRQGFAYEQYF. CDR3 DNA: TGTGCCGGATACCGACAGGGGTTTGCCTACGAGCAGTACTTC.